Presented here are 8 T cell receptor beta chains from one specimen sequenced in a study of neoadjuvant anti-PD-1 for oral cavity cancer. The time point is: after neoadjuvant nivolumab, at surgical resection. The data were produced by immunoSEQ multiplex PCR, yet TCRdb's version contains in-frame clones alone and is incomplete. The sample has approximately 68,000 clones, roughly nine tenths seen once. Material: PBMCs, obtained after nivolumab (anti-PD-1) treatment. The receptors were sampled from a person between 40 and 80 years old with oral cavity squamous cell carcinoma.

The CDR3 spells CASSSRPGPPGNTIYF. DNA for the CDR3: TGTGCCAGCAGTTCAAGACCAGGTCCTCCTGGAAACACCATATATTTT. J is TRBJ1-3 and V is TRBV6-5; D not certain. The CDR3 has 16 residues. Germline CDR1 and CDR2: MNHEY and SVGAGI. V was clipped by 4 bases and J by 2 bases, with 15 bases between them.

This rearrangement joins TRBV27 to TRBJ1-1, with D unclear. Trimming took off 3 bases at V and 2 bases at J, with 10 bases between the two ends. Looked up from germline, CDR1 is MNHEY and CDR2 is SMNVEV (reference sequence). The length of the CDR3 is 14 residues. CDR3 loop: CASSLMGKNTEAFF. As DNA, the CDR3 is TGTGCCAGCAGTTTGATGGGTAAAAACACTGAAGCTTTCTTT.

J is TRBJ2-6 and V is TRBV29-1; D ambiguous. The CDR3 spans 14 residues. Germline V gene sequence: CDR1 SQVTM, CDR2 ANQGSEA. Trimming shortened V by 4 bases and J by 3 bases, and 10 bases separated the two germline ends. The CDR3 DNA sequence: TGCAGCGTTGCGAAGACACGTGGGGCCAACGTCCTGACTTTC. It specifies CSVAKTRGANVLTF.

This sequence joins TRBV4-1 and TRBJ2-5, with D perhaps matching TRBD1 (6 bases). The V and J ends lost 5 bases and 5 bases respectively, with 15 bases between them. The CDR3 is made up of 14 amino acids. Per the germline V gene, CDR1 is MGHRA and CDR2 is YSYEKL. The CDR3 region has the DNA TGCGCCAGCAGCTTTCGGACAGATGGGGAGACCCAGTACTTC. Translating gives CASSFRTDGETQYF.

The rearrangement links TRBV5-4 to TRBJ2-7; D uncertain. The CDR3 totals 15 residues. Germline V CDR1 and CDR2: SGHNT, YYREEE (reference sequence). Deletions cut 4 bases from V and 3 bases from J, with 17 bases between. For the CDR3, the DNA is TGTGCCAGCAGCGCCGGACCAAACACAAACTACGAGCAGTACTTC. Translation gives CASSAGPNTNYEQYF.

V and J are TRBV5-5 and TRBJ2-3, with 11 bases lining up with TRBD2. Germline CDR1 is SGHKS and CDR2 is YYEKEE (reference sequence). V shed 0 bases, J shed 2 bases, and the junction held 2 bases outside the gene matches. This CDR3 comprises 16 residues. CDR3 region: CASSLDSGRATDTQYF. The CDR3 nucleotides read TGTGCCAGCAGCTTGGATAGCGGGAGGGCCACAGATACGCAGTATTTT. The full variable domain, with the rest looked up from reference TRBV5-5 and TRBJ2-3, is DAGVTQSPTHLIKTRGQQVTLRCSPISGHKSVSWYQQVLGQGPQFIFQYYEKEERGRGNFPDRFSARQFPNYSSELNVNALLLGDSALYLCASSLDSGRATDTQYFGPGTRLTVL.

CDR3 loop: CASSRPMAGELFF. CDR3 nucleotide sequence: TGTGCCAGCAGCCGGCCAATGGCCGGGGAGCTGTTTTTT. The V gene is TRBV2, the J gene TRBJ2-2; D is unclear. In germline, CDR1 is SNHLY, CDR2 FYNNEI. V was pared by 6 bases and J by 6 bases, with 11 bases between. This CDR3 has 13 amino acids.

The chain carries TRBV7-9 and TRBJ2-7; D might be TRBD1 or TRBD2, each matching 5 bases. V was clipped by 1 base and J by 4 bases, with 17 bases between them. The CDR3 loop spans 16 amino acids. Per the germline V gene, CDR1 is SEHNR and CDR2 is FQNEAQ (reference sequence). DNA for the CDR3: TGTGCCAGCAGCTTAGGAGGGCCAGGGACCTCATACGAGCAGTACTTC. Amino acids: CASSLGGPGTSYEQYF. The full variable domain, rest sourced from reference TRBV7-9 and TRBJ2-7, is DTGVSQNPRHKITKRGQNVTFRCDPISEHNRLYWYRQTLGQGPEFLTYFQNEAQLEKSRLLSDRFSAERPKGSFSTLEIQRTEQGDSAMYLCASSLGGPGTSYEQYFGPGTRLTVT.